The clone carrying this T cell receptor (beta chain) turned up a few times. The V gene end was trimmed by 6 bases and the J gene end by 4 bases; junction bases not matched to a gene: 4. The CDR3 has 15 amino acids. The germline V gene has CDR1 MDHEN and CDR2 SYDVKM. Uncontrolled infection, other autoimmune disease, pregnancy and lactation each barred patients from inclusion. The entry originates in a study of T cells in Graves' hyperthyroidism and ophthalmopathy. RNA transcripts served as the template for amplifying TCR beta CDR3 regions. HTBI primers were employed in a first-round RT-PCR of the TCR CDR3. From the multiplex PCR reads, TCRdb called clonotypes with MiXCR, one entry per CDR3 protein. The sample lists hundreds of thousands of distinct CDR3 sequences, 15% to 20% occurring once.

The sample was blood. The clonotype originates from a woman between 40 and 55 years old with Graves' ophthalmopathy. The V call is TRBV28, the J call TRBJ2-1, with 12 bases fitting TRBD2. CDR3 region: CASRKGTSGYNEQFF. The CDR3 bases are TGTGCCAGCAGAAAGGGGACTAGCGGGTACAATGAGCAGTTCTTC.